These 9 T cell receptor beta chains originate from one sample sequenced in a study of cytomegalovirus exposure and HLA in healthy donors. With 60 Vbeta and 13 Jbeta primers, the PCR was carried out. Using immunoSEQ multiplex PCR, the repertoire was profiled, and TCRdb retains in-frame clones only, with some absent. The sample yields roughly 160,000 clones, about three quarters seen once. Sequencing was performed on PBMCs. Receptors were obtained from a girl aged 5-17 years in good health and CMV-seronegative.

Here the CDR3 reads CATSTQGANTGELFF. In nucleotides, the CDR3 is TGTGCCACCAGCACACAGGGGGCGAACACCGGGGAGCTGTTTTTT. This chain uses TRBV15 with TRBJ2-2; 8 bases match TRBD1. This CDR3 comprises 15 residues. V shed 4 bases and J 0 bases; nucleotides not matched to a gene: 1. The germline gives CDR1 LNHNV, CDR2 YYDKDF (reference sequence).

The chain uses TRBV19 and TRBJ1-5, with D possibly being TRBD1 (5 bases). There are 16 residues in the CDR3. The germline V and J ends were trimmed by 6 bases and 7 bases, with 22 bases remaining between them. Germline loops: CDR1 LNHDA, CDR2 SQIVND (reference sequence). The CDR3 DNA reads TGTGCCAGTAGCCTATGGGTGGGGGGGTCTGGGCAGCCCCAGCATTTT. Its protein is CASSLWVGGSGQPQHF.

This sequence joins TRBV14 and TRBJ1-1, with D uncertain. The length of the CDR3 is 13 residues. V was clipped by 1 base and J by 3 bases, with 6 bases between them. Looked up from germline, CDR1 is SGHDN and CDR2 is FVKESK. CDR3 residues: CASSQVLDTEAFF. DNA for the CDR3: TGTGCCAGCAGCCAAGTCCTAGACACTGAAGCTTTCTTT. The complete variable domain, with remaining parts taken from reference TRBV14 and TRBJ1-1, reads EAGVTQFPSHSVIEKGQTVTLRCDPISGHDNLYWYRRVMGKEIKFLLHFVKESKQDESGMPNNRFLAERTGGTYSTLKVQPAELEDSGVYFCASSQVLDTEAFFGQGTRLTVV.

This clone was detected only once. CDR3 nucleotide sequence: TGTGCCAGCAGCCAAGGGGGGGGGCGCGGGTACGAGCAGTACTTC. Its translation: CASSQGGGRGYEQYF. This chain joins TRBV4-2 and TRBJ2-7; possibly TRBD2 for D (7 bases). CDR1 and CDR2 from the germline V gene are LGHNA and YNFKEQ. The CDR3 has 15 amino acids. The V end lost 1 base, the J end lost 4 bases, and 14 bases lay between the germline ends.

The DNA for the CDR3 is TGTGCCAGCAGCTTGGACGGGACAGGGGGTAGGGAGCAGTACTTC. This sequence encodes CASSLDGTGGREQYF. The chain carries TRBV7-9 and TRBJ2-5, with 11 bases lining up with TRBD1. The V gene's germline CDR1 is SEHNR and CDR2 FQNEAQ (reference sequence). Losses at the gene ends were 3 bases for V and 11 bases for J; bases not matched to a gene: 11. The CDR3 loop spans 15 amino acids. Variable domain in full (rest from reference TRBV7-9 and TRBJ2-5): DTGVSQNPRHKITKRGQNVTFRCDPISEHNRLYWYRQTLGQGPEFLTYFQNEAQLEKSRLLSDRFSAERPKGSFSTLEIQRTEQGDSAMYLCASSLDGTGGREQYFGPGTRLLVL.

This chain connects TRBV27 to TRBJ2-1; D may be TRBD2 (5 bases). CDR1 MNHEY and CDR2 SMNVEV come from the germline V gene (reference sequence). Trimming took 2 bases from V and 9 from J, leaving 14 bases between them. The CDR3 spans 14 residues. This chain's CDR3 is CASSLSLARGEQFF. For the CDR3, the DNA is TGTGCCAGCAGTTTAAGCCTAGCCCGTGGTGAGCAGTTCTTC.

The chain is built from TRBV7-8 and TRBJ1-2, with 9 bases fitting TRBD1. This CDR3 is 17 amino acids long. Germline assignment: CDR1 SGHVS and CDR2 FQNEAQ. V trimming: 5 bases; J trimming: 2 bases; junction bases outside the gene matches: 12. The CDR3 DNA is TGTGCCAGCAGCCAACTACCGGGACAGGGACTAAACTATGGCTACACCTTC. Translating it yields CASSQLPGQGLNYGYTF. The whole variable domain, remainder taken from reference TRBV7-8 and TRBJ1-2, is GAGVSQSPRYKVAKRGQDVALRCDPISGHVSLFWYQQALGQGPEFLTYFQNEAQLDKSGLPSDRFFAERPEGSVSTLKIQRTQQEDSAVYLCASSQLPGQGLNYGYTFGSGTRLTVV.

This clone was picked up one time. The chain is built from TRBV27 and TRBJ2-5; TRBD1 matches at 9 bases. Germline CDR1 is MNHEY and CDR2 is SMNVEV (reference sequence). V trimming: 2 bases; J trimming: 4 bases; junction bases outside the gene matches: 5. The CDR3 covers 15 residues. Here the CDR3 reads CASSLMDRGSETQYF. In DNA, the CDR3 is TGTGCCAGCAGTTTAATGGACAGGGGCTCAGAGACCCAGTACTTC.

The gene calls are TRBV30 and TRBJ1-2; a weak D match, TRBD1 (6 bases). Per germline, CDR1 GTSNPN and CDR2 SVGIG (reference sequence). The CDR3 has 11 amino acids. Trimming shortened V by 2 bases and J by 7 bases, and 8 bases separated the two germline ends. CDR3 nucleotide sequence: TGTGCCTGGAGTACACAGGGTGGCTACACCTTC. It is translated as CAWSTQGGYTF.